This TCR beta chain originates from a study of T-cell memory formation after mild COVID-19. General study results and limits: Certain responding clones were present in pre-infection memory, suggesting participation of cross-reactive memory. Whether day 37 second-wave clones are SARS-CoV-2-specific was not confirmed.

This CDR3 contains 18 residues. Trimming stripped 7 bases from V and 0 bases from J, with 22 bases between. The germline gives CDR1 MNHEY, CDR2 SVGAGI. This clonotype was detected only a few times. The target antigen is unknown. One entry per CDR3 protein results from TCRdb running MiXCR on the 5' RACE reads. The sample yields some 280,000 distinct CDR3 sequences, 15% to 20% seen once. The chain is built from TRBV6-5 and TRBJ2-4; D perhaps matches TRBD2 (5 bases). The receptor's source is a young man who had mild COVID-19 (a few samples of this study predate the infection). Cell type and time point are not known. Sequenced input: PBMCs or a T cell subset sorted from them (not recorded which). CDR3 DNA: TGTGCCAGCACCCCCTTAATAGCAGCGGCCCTAGCCAAAAACATTCAGTACTTC. It translates to CASTPLIAAALAKNIQYF.